This T cell receptor beta chain appears in the sequencing data of a study of T cells in localized non-small cell lung cancer. Study-wide points: Greater T cell density in blood accompanied longer overall survival. Appearing in adjacent lung were a median 57 of the top 100 tumor clones. Adjacent uninvolved lung had the highest clonality, suggesting focused antigen responses. A single tumor region was sequenced, leaving heterogeneity possible.

CDR1 and CDR2 from the germline V gene are SEHNR and FQNEAQ (reference sequence). CDR3 length: 14 residues. V was pared by 3 bases and J by 4 bases, with 13 bases between. Comment on this clone: The antigen is not known.

Using immunoSEQ multiplex PCR, the repertoire was profiled, and TCRdb retains in-frame clones only, with some absent. The sample holds tens of thousands of clones; about 87% are singletons and the top ten take around 16%. This sequence was found in a female donor with stage II lung adenocarcinoma. The chain is built from TRBV7-9 and TRBJ2-7; D gene uncertain. The specimen was PBMCs, collected before any cancer treatment. CDR3 coding DNA: TGTGCCAGCAGCTTCGATGCTATTGGATACGAGCAGTACTTC. Amino acid sequence: CASSFDAIGYEQYF.